The next 6 T cell receptor beta chains were all read from a single sample in a study of blood T cell repertoires in COVID-19. Some clones are missing from TCRdb's copy, which holds only in-frame ones; the method was immunoSEQ multiplex PCR. In the table there are about 130,000 clones, approximately 86% of which are singletons. Sequenced material: PBMCs or T cells enriched from blood (not recorded which). The receptors were sampled from a woman in her fifties or sixties who had recovered from COVID-19.

The J gene is TRBJ2-3, the V gene TRBV4-3; 8 nucleotides line up with TRBD2. J was trimmed by 1 base and V by 5 bases; bases with no gene match: 5. Germline lookup yields CDR1 LGHNA and CDR2 YSLEER. CDR3 length: 15 amino acids. The CDR3 region has the DNA TGCGCCAGCAGCTACTATAGCGGGGGCACAGATACGCAGTATTTT. Protein product: CASSYYSGGTDTQYF.

The V and J genes are TRBV14 and TRBJ2-5, with TRBD1 as a possible D gene (6 bases). This CDR3 has 23 amino acids. V lost 0 bases to trimming and J lost 2 bases, with 34 bases between them. From germline, CDR1 is SGHDN and CDR2 FVKESK. The CDR3 DNA sequence: TGTGCCAGCAGCCAAGATCTTTTTCTGAGCCGACCCGAAAAACCAGGGGTACAAGAGACCCAGTACTTC. Protein: CASSQDLFLSRPEKPGVQETQYF.

This sequence joins TRBV3-1 (or the pseudogene TRBV3-2) and TRBJ2-3; TRBD2 is a possible D gene (5 bases). The CDR3 contains 15 residues. V lost 0 bases and J lost 10, with 17 bases in between. Germline V CDR1 and CDR2: LGHDT, YNNKEL (reference sequence). The CDR3 DNA sequence: TGTGCCAGCAGCCAAGATGCCCCTAGCCCCTCGGCGCAGTATTTT. It encodes CASSQDAPSPSAQYF.

The chain joins TRBV19 to TRBJ1-2; weak D call: TRBD1 (6 bases). The CDR3 covers 13 residues. The ends were cut back, 5 bases at V and 7 bases at J, with 14 bases in the middle. The germline gives CDR1 LNHDA, CDR2 SQIVND (reference sequence). The CDR3 region is CASSFRQAGGYTF. Here the CDR3 DNA reads TGTGCCAGTAGTTTTCGACAGGCTGGTGGCTACACCTTC.

The rearrangement uses TRBV4-3 and TRBJ2-5; 9 positions agree with TRBD1. V lost 3 bases and J lost 2; bases outside the gene matches: 7. CDR1 is LGHNA and CDR2 is YSLEER in the germline V gene. This CDR3 region has 16 residues. The CDR3 is CASSQGDRVGQETQYF. Here the CDR3 DNA reads TGCGCCAGCAGCCAGGGGGACAGGGTGGGACAAGAGACCCAGTACTTC.

J is TRBJ1-3 and V is TRBV5-6; D remains ambiguous. The CDR3 extends over 15 amino acids. Germline CDR1 SGHDT, CDR2 YYEEEE. Trimming took off 4 bases at V and 0 bases at J, with 11 bases between the two ends. In DNA form, the CDR3 reads TGTGCCAGCAGCCCCGGCGGGAGCTCTGGAAACACCATATATTTT. Protein product: CASSPGGSSGNTIYF. Full variable domain (outside the CDR3, taken from reference TRBV5-6 and TRBJ1-3): DAGVTQSPTHLIKTRGQQVTLRCSPKSGHDTVSWYQQALGQGPQFIFQYYEEEERQRGNFPDRFSGHQFPNYSSELNVNALLLGDSALYLCASSPGGSSGNTIYFGEGSWLTVV.